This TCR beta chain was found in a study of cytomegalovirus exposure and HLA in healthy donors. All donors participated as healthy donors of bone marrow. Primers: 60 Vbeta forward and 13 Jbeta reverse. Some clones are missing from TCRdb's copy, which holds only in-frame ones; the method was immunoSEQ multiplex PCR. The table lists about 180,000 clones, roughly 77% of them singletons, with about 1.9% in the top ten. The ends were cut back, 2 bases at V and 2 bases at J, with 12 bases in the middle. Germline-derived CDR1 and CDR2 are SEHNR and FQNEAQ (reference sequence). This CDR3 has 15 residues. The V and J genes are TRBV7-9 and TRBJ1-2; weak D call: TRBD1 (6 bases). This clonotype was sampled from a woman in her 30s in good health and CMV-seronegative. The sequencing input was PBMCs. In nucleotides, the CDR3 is TGTGCCAGCAGCTTAAGGGGAGACAGGAACTATGGCTACACCTTC. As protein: CASSLRGDRNYGYTF.